These T cell receptor beta chains were read from a single sample in a study of Tregs in tolerant kidney transplant recipients. Here immunoSEQ multiplex PCR was the method, and the copy in TCRdb shows in-frame clones only, minus some. The sample lists hundreds of thousands of clones, approximately 84% occurring once. The sample taken for sequencing was CD4+ T cells from blood. The receptors stem from a human donor in good health. Each CDR3 is given with its conserved first and last residue. D genes are given only for firm matches. Size tells how often a clone was seen (once, few, many) or the class of an expanded clone, and some rows leave it out.

NA	TRBV19	TRBJ1-5	TRBD1	TGTGCCAGTAGTATAGGCGACAGGGCAAATAGCAATCAGCCCCAGCATTTT	CASSIGDRANSNQPQHF
NA	TRBV18	TRBJ2-1	NA	TGTGCCAGCTCACCTCTAACAGGGAGCGATGAGCAGTTCTTC	CASSPLTGSDEQFF
NA	TRBV7-8	TRBJ2-5	TRBD2	TGTGCCAGCAGCTTAGCGTTACTAGCGGGGGCATACCAAGAGACCCAGTACTTC	CASSLALLAGAYQETQYF
NA	TRBV29-1	TRBJ1-1	NA	TGCAGCGTGATTCCAGGGAACACTGAAGCTTTCTTT	CSVIPGNTEAFF
NA	TRBV6-5	TRBJ1-2	TRBD1	TGTGCCAGCAGTTACCGGGACAGGGGCGATCGCTACACCTTC	CASSYRDRGDRYTF
few	TRBV10-3	TRBJ2-3	TRBD1	TGTACGACAGGGCATGGCACAGATACGCAGTATTTT	CTTGHGTDTQYF
NA	TRBV25-1	TRBJ2-3	NA	TGTGCCAGCTGTAGGGGCACAGATACGCAGTATTTT	CASCRGTDTQYF
NA	TRBV7-9	TRBJ1-5	NA	TGTGCCAGCAGCCCCGCGAGACCGGTGAATCAGCCCCAGCATTTT	CASSPARPVNQPQHF
NA	TRBV19	TRBJ1-1	NA	TGTGCCAGTAGATGGGGGGGCATTTTGAACACTGAAGCTTTCTTT	CASRWGGILNTEAFF
NA	TRBV19	TRBJ2-7	NA	TGTGCCAGTACCCACCACGACAGCCTCGAGCAGTACTTC	CASTHHDSLEQYF
few	TRBV5-6	TRBJ2-7	NA	TGTGCCAGCAGCCCCATGAGGACTGGGGAGCAGTACTTC	CASSPMRTGEQYF
NA	TRBV18	TRBJ2-7	NA	TGTGCCAGCTCACCGTCCAGGGGGGCCTACGAGCAGTACTTC	CASSPSRGAYEQYF
NA	TRBV6-5	TRBJ2-5	NA	TGTGCCAGCGTGGGGGTGGGGCAGAGAAAGACCCAGTACTTC	CASVGVGQRKTQYF
NA	TRBV5-1	TRBJ2-3	TRBD2	TGCGCCAGCAGCTTGGCAGCGGGGGGCCGGGGGGATACGCAGTATTTT	CASSLAAGGRGDTQYF
NA	TRBV7-9	TRBJ1-5	NA	TGTGCCAGCAGCTTAGAGGTTACAGGGAGGGGTCAGCCCCAGCATTTT	CASSLEVTGRGQPQHF